This T cell receptor beta chain was identified in a study of cytomegalovirus exposure and HLA in healthy donors. The ends lost 9 bases at V and 4 bases at J; junction bases unmatched: 7. The CDR3 length is 14 residues. Germline V gene sequence: CDR1 KGHSH, CDR2 LQKENI. It was with 60 Vbeta and 13 Jbeta primers that the PCR ran. Clones were sequenced by immunoSEQ multiplex PCR, and TCRdb holds only the in-frame ones, with some missing. The sample carries 120,000 or so clones, about 78% recorded once. In this sample, this clone turned up once. Sequenced input: PBMCs. The chain has TRBV18 and TRBJ2-1; 9 bases agree with TRBD1. This sequence originates from a female donor in good health and CMV-seronegative. CDR3: CASLRDRAYNEQFF. Here the CDR3 DNA reads TGTGCCAGTCTCCGGGACAGGGCTTACAATGAGCAGTTCTTC.